These 9 T cell receptor beta chains share one sample of origin, sequenced in a study of OX40 agonist ivuxolimab in advanced cancers. The assay was immunoSEQ multiplex PCR, and TCRdb's table has in-frame clones only and misses some. The sample lists almost 70,000 clones, around 91% seen once, with roughly a tenth in the top ten. Sequenced material: CD4+ or CD8+ T cells sorted from blood, taken in a trial of the OX40 agonist ivuxolimab. The receptors stem from an adult with an advanced solid tumor such as melanoma, head and neck, liver or kidney cancer.

The J gene is TRBJ1-1, the V gene TRBV19, with D unresolved. Germline V lookup: CDR1 LNHDA, CDR2 SQIVND (reference sequence). V gave up 5 bases and J gave up 1 base, with 11 bases separating them. The CDR3 extends over 14 amino acids. This chain's CDR3 is CASSLGRENTEAFF. The CDR3 bases are TGTGCCAGTAGTCTAGGACGTGAGAACACTGAAGCTTTCTTT.

The J gene is TRBJ1-6, the V gene TRBV5-6; the match to TRBD1 covers 7 bases. There are 15 residues in the CDR3. The ends lost 6 bases at V and 6 bases at J; junction bases unmatched: 9. Germline V gives CDR1 SGHDT, CDR2 YYEEEE. The CDR3 nucleotides are TGTGCCAGCACCCTTCGACAGGGAGGTAATTCACCCCTCCACTTT. Amino acid sequence: CASTLRQGGNSPLHF.

The chain links TRBV9 to TRBJ2-7; 11 bases map to TRBD2. Trimming removed 4 bases from V and 7 bases from J; junction bases left unmatched: 13. Germline V gives CDR1 SGDLS, CDR2 YYNGEE. CDR3 length: 16 amino acids. DNA of the CDR3: TGTGCCAGCAGCTTGTCCTCGACTAGCGGGATCCTTGAGCAGTACTTC. Its translation: CASSLSSTSGILEQYF. The variable domain in full, with the rest retrieved from reference TRBV9 and TRBJ2-7, is DSGVTQTPKHLITATGQRVTLRCSPRSGDLSVYWYQQSLDQGLQFLIQYYNGEERAKGNILERFSAQQFPDLHSELNLSSLELGDSALYFCASSLSSTSGILEQYFGPGTRLTVT.

This chain uses TRBV20-1 with TRBJ2-7; either TRBD1 or TRBD2 may supply D (5 bases each). The CDR3 loop spans 11 amino acids. The germline gives CDR1 DFQATT, CDR2 SNEGSKA (reference sequence). The CDR3: CRGDRAYEQYF. The CDR3 DNA reads as TGCAGGGGGGACCGAGCCTACGAGCAGTACTTC.

The J gene is TRBJ2-3, the V gene TRBV5-1; D may be TRBD1 (6 bases). CDR1 and CDR2 from the germline V gene are SGHRS and YFSETQ. This CDR3 has 15 amino acids. The V gene lost 7 bases and the J gene lost 0 bases, with 15 bases spanning the gap. The CDR3 region is CASYPRDKSTDTQYF. CDR3 coding DNA: TGCGCCAGCTATCCACGGGACAAAAGCACAGATACGCAGTATTTT.

This rearrangement joins TRBV28 to TRBJ1-1; D call uncertain. This CDR3 region has 13 residues. Germline CDR1 and CDR2: MDHEN and SYDVKM. Trimming stripped 4 bases from V and 5 bases from J, with 11 bases between. CDR3 region: CASSSHPGTEAFF. For the CDR3, the DNA is TGTGCCAGCAGTTCGCACCCGGGGACTGAAGCTTTCTTT.

This sequence joins TRBV2 and TRBJ2-3; D remains unclear. The CDR3 loop spans 10 amino acids. Trimming removed 11 bases from V and 6 bases from J, with 9 bases in between. Germline assignment: CDR1 SNHLY and CDR2 FYNNEI. The CDR3 nucleotides read TGTGCCGGCGCCTTGGATACGCAGTATTTT. Its protein product is CAGALDTQYF.

The genes are TRBV10-1 and TRBJ2-1; possible D gene TRBD1, 6 bases. The CDR3 extends over 16 amino acids. CDR1 WNHNN and CDR2 SYGVQD come from the germline V gene (reference sequence). V shed 2 bases and J shed 5 bases, with 16 bases lying between them. CDR3 protein: CASSEGTGTWNNEQFF. In nucleotides, the CDR3 is TGCGCCAGCAGTGAGGGTACAGGGACATGGAACAATGAGCAGTTCTTC.

The rearrangement joins TRBV7-2 to TRBJ2-1; 13 bases line up with TRBD2. Trimming removed 5 bases from V and 7 bases from J; junction bases left unmatched: 14. In germline, CDR1 is SGHTA, CDR2 FQGNSA. This CDR3 comprises 18 residues. The CDR3 nucleotides are TGTGCCAGCAGCCCCCGTTTTGGACTAGCGGGAGAGGGGAATGAGCAGTTCTTC. This sequence encodes CASSPRFGLAGEGNEQFF.